Listed here are 18 T cell receptor beta chains from one sample, sequenced in a study of blood T cell repertoires in COVID-19. Sequenced by immunoSEQ multiplex PCR; TCRdb stores in-frame clones only, minus some. The sample comprises some 260,000 clones, roughly 91% of which are singletons, and about 9.3% rests with the top ten. The sample taken for sequencing was PBMCs or T cells enriched from blood (not recorded which). The receptors shown here come from a man aged 35 to 55 who had recovered from COVID-19.

This chain connects TRBV7-8 to TRBJ2-7, with D possibly being TRBD2 (5 bases). The V gene's germline CDR1 is SGHVS and CDR2 FQNEAQ. This CDR3 region has 14 residues. V lost 5 bases and J lost 7, with 18 bases in between. The CDR3 reads CASSPLGLFEEQYF. In nucleotides, the CDR3 is TGTGCCAGCAGCCCTTTAGGACTGTTTGAGGAGCAGTACTTC. The variable domain in full, completed from reference TRBV7-8 and TRBJ2-7, reads GAGVSQSPRYKVAKRGQDVALRCDPISGHVSLFWYQQALGQGPEFLTYFQNEAQLDKSGLPSDRFFAERPEGSVSTLKIQRTQQEDSAVYLCASSPLGLFEEQYFGPGTRLTVT.

A few counts support this clone. CDR3 in amino acids: CASSLISSGTGVDEQYF. The CDR3 DNA reads as TGTGCCAGCAGTTTAATCTCCTCAGGGACAGGGGTGGACGAGCAGTACTTC. The rearrangement uses TRBV27 and TRBJ2-7; 10 bases match TRBD1. V shed 2 bases and J 5 bases; nucleotides not matched to a gene: 12. The CDR3 spans 17 residues. In germline, CDR1 is MNHEY, CDR2 SMNVEV (reference sequence).

This clone appeared many times. The chain is built from TRBV7-9 and TRBJ2-5, with 9 bases lining up with TRBD1. Germline CDR1 is SEHNR and CDR2 is FQNEAQ (reference sequence). The J segment lost 5 bases and the V segment lost 11 bases, leaving 0 bases of the junction unmatched. The CDR3 contains 10 residues. CDR3 region: CAGQGETQYF. CDR3 sequence (DNA): TGTGCCGGACAGGGGGAGACCCAGTACTTC.

The chain uses TRBV11-2 and TRBJ1-1, with TRBD1 matching 7 bases. Per germline, CDR1 SGHAT and CDR2 FQNNGV. Losses at the gene ends were 5 bases for V and 9 bases for J; bases not matched to a gene: 15. This CDR3 is built from 15 residues. The CDR3 DNA reads TGTGCCAGCAGCCCCGACAGGGACCTGTCTAGGAAAGCTTTCTTT. It specifies CASSPDRDLSRKAFF.

The genes are TRBV24-1 and TRBJ2-1; the D gene is possibly TRBD1 (6 bases). The V end was cut by 3 bases, the J end by 6 bases, with 11 bases between. The CDR3 spans 14 residues. The germline gives CDR1 KGHDR, CDR2 SFDVKD. DNA of the CDR3: TGTGCCACCAGTGATCCCGGACAGTCCAATGAGCAGTTCTTC. Its translation is CATSDPGQSNEQFF.

This chain connects TRBV7-3 to TRBJ2-2, with 9 nucleotides matching TRBD1. The V segment lost 2 bases and the J segment 3 bases; nucleotides outside the gene matches: 10. Germline CDR1 and CDR2: SGHTA and FQGTGA. The CDR3 has 18 amino acids. The CDR3 nucleotides are TGTGCCAGCAGCTTACCCGGAACAGGGGGCGTAGACACCGGGGAGCTGTTTTTT. It translates to CASSLPGTGGVDTGELFF.

This clone showed up just a few times. This sequence joins TRBV18 and TRBJ1-5; a weak D match, TRBD1 (5 bases). CDR3 length: 17 amino acids. In germline, CDR1 is KGHSH, CDR2 LQKENI. V lost 0 bases and J lost 2, with 14 bases in between. The CDR3 DNA follows: TGTGCCAGCTCACCACCTGCAGGGAACCAGGGCAATCAGCCCCAGCATTTT. Protein sequence: CASSPPAGNQGNQPQHF.

The chain links TRBV28 to TRBJ2-7; tentative D call: TRBD2 (6 bases). CDR1 MDHEN and CDR2 SYDVKM come from the germline V gene. The CDR3 spans 17 residues. V lost 5 bases, J lost 1 base, and 21 bases lay in between. For the CDR3, the DNA is TGTGCCAGCAGTCCGGGTATGTTGGGACTCTTATCCTACGAGCAGTACTTC. It specifies CASSPGMLGLLSYEQYF.

This clone has just one count. The rearrangement links TRBV7-2 to TRBJ2-3; D may be TRBD2 (6 bases). Germline V gene lookup returns CDR1 SGHTA and CDR2 FQGNSA. The CDR3 is 17 amino acids. V was pared by 4 bases and J by 2 bases, with 19 bases between. The DNA for the CDR3 is TGTGCCAGCAGCTCTTATTGGGCTAGCGAGTTCACAGATACGCAGTATTTT. The encoded protein is CASSSYWASEFTDTQYF. Looking up the rest from reference TRBV7-2 and TRBJ2-3 gives the full variable domain: GAGVSQSPSNKVTEKGKDVELRCDPISGHTALYWYRQSLGQGLEFLIYFQGNSAPDKSGLPSDRFSAERTGGSVSTLTIQRTQQEDSAVYLCASSSYWASEFTDTQYFGPGTRLTVL.

The chain combines TRBV5-5 with TRBJ2-7; TRBD1 is a possible D gene (5 bases). Trimming left V 6 bases short and J 3 bases short, with 19 bases between. Germline V gene sequence: CDR1 SGHKS, CDR2 YYEKEE (reference sequence). This CDR3 has 15 residues. CDR3 nucleotide sequence: TGTGCCAGCACCAAATACGGCCCAGGGAACTACGAGCAGTACTTC. It specifies CASTKYGPGNYEQYF.

The chain combines TRBV11-2 with TRBJ1-4; TRBD1 agrees at 10 bases. This CDR3 is 15 amino acids long. CDR1 is SGHAT and CDR2 is FQNNGV in the germline V gene. V shed 5 bases, J shed 8 bases, and the junction held 8 bases outside the gene matches. For the CDR3, the DNA is TGTGCCAGCAGCAACCGGGACAGGGGAGGCGAAAAACTGTTTTTT. Translation: CASSNRDRGGEKLFF.

J is TRBJ2-7 and V is TRBV6-5; D is possibly TRBD1 (5 bases). V lost 0 bases and J 3 bases, leaving 15 bases between the germline ends. The CDR3 is 16 amino acids. Germline V CDR1 and CDR2: MNHEY, SVGAGI. DNA of the CDR3: TGTGCCAGCAGTTACTCGAAGCCAGGGTTCGACTACGAGCAGTACTTC. As protein: CASSYSKPGFDYEQYF.

The rearrangement joins TRBV5-4 to TRBJ2-2; TRBD1 matches 11 bases. Unmatched junction bases numbered 7, after V lost 3 bases and J lost 6 bases. The CDR3 extends over 16 amino acids. CDR1 is SGHNT and CDR2 is YYREEE in the germline V gene (reference sequence). CDR3 DNA sequence: TGTGCCAGCAGCTGGGGGACAGGGGGACTTCCCGGGGAGCTGTTTTTT. Amino acids: CASSWGTGGLPGELFF.

The table lists this clone with a few counts. The rearrangement uses TRBV5-1 and TRBJ1-1, with TRBD1 matching 7 bases. Germline CDR1 SGHRS, CDR2 YFSETQ. CDR3 length equals 15 residues. J gave up 0 bases and V 7 bases, and 9 bases lay outside the gene matches. The CDR3 protein is CASSTQTGMNTEAFF. The CDR3 DNA reads as TGCGCCAGCTCCACCCAGACAGGGATGAACACTGAAGCTTTCTTT.

The chain couples TRBV18 to TRBJ2-5; D uncertain. This CDR3 is built from 14 residues. Germline V CDR1 and CDR2: KGHSH, LQKENI. Trimming took off 3 bases at V and 2 bases at J, with 10 bases between the two ends. The CDR3 DNA reads as TGTGCCAGCTCACCTGGAGCCTTACAAGAGACCCAGTACTTC. Amino acids: CASSPGALQETQYF.

The chain uses TRBV5-1 and TRBJ1-5; 8 bases match TRBD1. The J segment lost 3 bases and the V segment lost 4 bases, leaving 6 bases of the junction unmatched. There are 15 residues in the CDR3. CDR1 and CDR2 (germline): SGHRS, YFSETQ. CDR3 amino acids: CASSLQGGNNQPQHF. The CDR3 DNA follows: TGCGCCAGCAGCCTACAGGGGGGAAACAATCAGCCCCAGCATTTT.

V and J are TRBV6-5 and TRBJ2-5, with TRBD2 matching 12 bases. The V and J ends lost 1 base and 1 base, in that order; junction bases with no gene match: 1. Germline assignment: CDR1 MNHEY and CDR2 SVGAGI. The CDR3 consists of 16 residues. The CDR3 bases are TGTGCCAGCAGTTACTTGACTAGCGGGGGCCAAGAGACCCAGTACTTC. Residues: CASSYLTSGGQETQYF.

The chain combines TRBV19 with TRBJ2-1; 8 bases line up with TRBD1. V was clipped by 6 bases and J by 0 bases; unmatched bases: 7. This CDR3 has 16 residues. Germline V CDR1 and CDR2: LNHDA, SQIVND (reference sequence). The CDR3, as DNA: TGTGCCAGTAGCCGCACAGGGGGGAGCTCCTACAATGAGCAGTTCTTC. As protein: CASSRTGGSSYNEQFF.